This T cell receptor beta chain appears in the sequencing data of a study of technical replicates of blood from several donors. TCRdb's copy holds only in-frame clones and misses some; the assay was immunoSEQ multiplex PCR. Found here are 50,000 to 70,000 clones, 88% of them singletons; the top ten hold under 6%. Germline V CDR1 and CDR2: DFQATT, SNEGSKA (reference sequence). V dropped 6 bases and J dropped 6 bases, with 7 bases sitting between them. The CDR3 runs 10 residues. The clonotype was recovered from a human donor in good health. Some clones in this sample may be carry-over from other donors' samples. The sequencing sample was made of PBMCs. The chain employs TRBV20-1 and TRBJ2-3; D might be TRBD1 (6 bases). CDR3 region: CSARGDTQYF. Written as DNA, the CDR3 is TGCAGTGCGAGGGGGGATACGCAGTATTTT.